These T cell receptor beta chains were read from a single sample in a study of blood T cells in healthy people across ages. Via MiXCR, TCRdb re-called the 5' RACE reads, giving one row per CDR3 protein. The sample carries about a million distinct CDR3 sequences, roughly 43% recorded once. The specimen was blood. The receptors were gathered from a man aged 25 to 40 in good health. Both conserved end residues are part of each CDR3. Fields, in order: J gene, clone size, V gene, D gene, CDR3 protein, CDR3 DNA. A D gene is named only where the DNA matches it firmly. Clone size is shown for a subset of rows, as once, few, many or a class of expanded clone.

J gene: TRBJ1-1
clone size: -
V gene: TRBV9
D gene: -
CDR3 protein: CASSSRESMNTEAFF
CDR3 DNA: TGTGCCAGCAGCTCCCGCGAGTCTATGAACACTGAAGCTTTCTTT

J gene: TRBJ2-1
clone size: -
V gene: TRBV7-2
D gene: -
CDR3 protein: CASSADYGEQFF
CDR3 DNA: TGTGCCAGTAGCGCGGACTACGGTGAGCAGTTCTTC

J gene: TRBJ2-7
clone size: few
V gene: TRBV4-3
D gene: -
CDR3 protein: CASSQATGFYEQYF
CDR3 DNA: TGCGCCAGCAGCCAAGCAACGGGGTTCTACGAGCAGTACTTC

J gene: TRBJ2-7
clone size: -
V gene: TRBV30
D gene: TRBD1
CDR3 protein: CASTPGQGYEQYF
CDR3 DNA: TGTGCCTCGACACCGGGACAGGGCTACGAGCAGTACTTC

J gene: TRBJ2-2
clone size: few
V gene: TRBV2
D gene: -
CDR3 protein: CASSVLNTGELFF
CDR3 DNA: TGTGCCAGCAGTGTTTTAAACACCGGGGAGCTGTTTTTT

J gene: TRBJ2-1
clone size: -
V gene: TRBV4-1
D gene: TRBD2
CDR3 protein: CASSLNTGTSDEQFF
CDR3 DNA: TGCGCCAGCAGCCTTAATACCGGGACTAGCGATGAACAGTTCTTC

J gene: TRBJ2-1
clone size: many
V gene: TRBV4-2
D gene: TRBD2
CDR3 protein: CASSQEASGASNNEQFF
CDR3 DNA: TGTGCCAGCAGCCAAGAGGCTAGCGGGGCTAGTAACAATGAGCAGTTCTTC

J gene: TRBJ2-5
clone size: -
V gene: TRBV4-3
D gene: -
CDR3 protein: CASSQDPSDPTQYF
CDR3 DNA: TGCGCCAGCAGCCAAGATCCCTCCGACCCGACCCAGTACTTC

J gene: TRBJ2-7
clone size: -
V gene: TRBV6-1
D gene: -
CDR3 protein: CASSLARPSYEQYF
CDR3 DNA: TGTGCCAGCAGTCTAGCGAGACCCTCCTACGAGCAGTACTTC

J gene: TRBJ2-3
clone size: once
V gene: TRBV7-9
D gene: -
CDR3 protein: CASSLAAEAGDTQYF
CDR3 DNA: TGTGCCAGCAGCTTAGCGGCGGAGGCTGGGGATACGCAGTATTTT

J gene: TRBJ2-1
clone size: -
V gene: TRBV3-1
D gene: -
CDR3 protein: CASSQDVGKYNEQFF
CDR3 DNA: TGTGCCAGCAGCCAAGATGTCGGGAAGTACAATGAGCAGTTCTTC

J gene: TRBJ2-1
clone size: -
V gene: TRBV28
D gene: -
CDR3 protein: CASAVSSYNEQFF
CDR3 DNA: TGTGCCAGCGCGGTGAGCTCCTACAATGAGCAGTTCTTC

J gene: TRBJ1-2
clone size: once
V gene: TRBV30
D gene: -
CDR3 protein: CAWSVLGDGYTF
CDR3 DNA: TGTGCCTGGAGTGTACTAGGGGACGGCTACACCTTC

J gene: TRBJ2-5
clone size: many
V gene: TRBV28
D gene: -
CDR3 protein: CASNVGRETQYF
CDR3 DNA: TGTGCCAGCAACGTGGGACGGGAGACCCAGTACTTC

J gene: TRBJ1-4
clone size: few
V gene: TRBV5-1
D gene: TRBD1
CDR3 protein: CASSGTGTATNEKLFF
CDR3 DNA: TGCGCCAGCAGCGGAACCGGGACAGCAACTAATGAAAAACTGTTTTTT

J gene: TRBJ1-5
clone size: -
V gene: TRBV29-1
D gene: -
CDR3 protein: CSVERARSNQPQHF
CDR3 DNA: TGCAGCGTTGAAAGGGCGCGAAGCAATCAGCCCCAGCATTTT

J gene: TRBJ1-2
clone size: -
V gene: TRBV13
D gene: -
CDR3 protein: CASSPTGPRGTGYGYTF
CDR3 DNA: TGTGCCAGCAGCCCAACCGGCCCCAGGGGTACTGGGTATGGCTACACCTTC

J gene: TRBJ2-4
clone size: -
V gene: TRBV3-1
D gene: -
CDR3 protein: CASSQDRVQSSVQYF
CDR3 DNA: TGTGCCAGCAGCCAAGATAGGGTCCAGAGTAGCGTTCAGTACTTC

J gene: TRBJ2-7
clone size: -
V gene: TRBV6-1
D gene: -
CDR3 protein: CASGADTYEQYF
CDR3 DNA: TGTGCCAGCGGGGCGGATACCTACGAGCAGTACTTC

J gene: TRBJ2-5
clone size: -
V gene: TRBV12-3/TRBV12-4
D gene: -
CDR3 protein: CASRMGKETQYF
CDR3 DNA: TGTGCCAGCAGGATGGGGAAAGAGACCCAGTACTTC

J gene: TRBJ2-5
clone size: few
V gene: TRBV12-5
D gene: -
CDR3 protein: CASGLVGRGEQYF
CDR3 DNA: TGTGCTAGTGGTTTGGTAGGCAGGGGTGAGCAGTACTTC

J gene: TRBJ1-2
clone size: once
V gene: TRBV28
D gene: TRBD1
CDR3 protein: CASRSGGANYGYTF
CDR3 DNA: TGTGCCAGCAGATCAGGGGGGGCTAACTATGGCTACACCTTC

J gene: TRBJ1-2
clone size: -
V gene: TRBV30
D gene: -
CDR3 protein: CAWEETGDYGYTF
CDR3 DNA: TGTGCCTGGGAAGAAACAGGAGACTATGGCTACACCTTC

J gene: TRBJ2-5
clone size: -
V gene: TRBV29-1
D gene: TRBD2
CDR3 protein: CSGRLAGDETQYF
CDR3 DNA: TGCAGCGGCCGCCTAGCGGGGGACGAGACCCAGTACTTC

J gene: TRBJ2-3
clone size: few
V gene: TRBV12-3/TRBV12-4
D gene: TRBD2
CDR3 protein: CASKFGGDGDTQYF
CDR3 DNA: TGTGCCAGCAAGTTCGGGGGGGACGGGGATACGCAGTATTTT

J gene: TRBJ1-2
clone size: -
V gene: TRBV7-2
D gene: -
CDR3 protein: CASSPTQGYGYTF
CDR3 DNA: TGTGCCAGCAGCCCGACCCAGGGCTATGGCTACACCTTC

J gene: TRBJ2-3
clone size: -
V gene: TRBV5-1
D gene: -
CDR3 protein: CASSSWDTASTDTQYF
CDR3 DNA: TGCGCCAGCAGCTCCTGGGACACCGCTAGCACAGATACGCAGTATTTT

J gene: TRBJ2-3
clone size: -
V gene: TRBV25-1
D gene: TRBD2
CDR3 protein: CASRPISWGTSTPDTQYF
CDR3 DNA: TGTGCCAGCAGGCCCATTAGCTGGGGGACTAGCACGCCAGATACGCAGTATTTT